This T cell receptor beta chain is drawn from a study of T cell responses to AZD1222 COVID-19 vaccine. Germline V lookup: CDR1 MNHEY, CDR2 SVGAGI. This CDR3 region has 16 residues. The V and J ends lost 2 bases and 2 bases, in that order; junction bases with no gene match: 7. The data were produced by immunoSEQ multiplex PCR, yet TCRdb's version contains in-frame clones alone and is incomplete. The sample lists about 56,000 clones; 86% were seen once. Regarding this clone: Its antigen is not identified.

General study results and limits: Increased Spike-specific TCR breadth and depth were observed after two AZD1222 doses.

Material: peripheral blood, obtained 28 days after the second AZD1222 dose. This TCR was sampled from an adult who received the AZD1222 COVID-19 vaccine. The V and J genes are TRBV6-5 and TRBJ2-3; 7 positions agree with TRBD2. The CDR3 sequence: CASSYASGALTDTQYF. CDR3 DNA sequence: TGTGCCAGCAGTTACGCGAGCGGGGCACTCACAGATACGCAGTATTTT.